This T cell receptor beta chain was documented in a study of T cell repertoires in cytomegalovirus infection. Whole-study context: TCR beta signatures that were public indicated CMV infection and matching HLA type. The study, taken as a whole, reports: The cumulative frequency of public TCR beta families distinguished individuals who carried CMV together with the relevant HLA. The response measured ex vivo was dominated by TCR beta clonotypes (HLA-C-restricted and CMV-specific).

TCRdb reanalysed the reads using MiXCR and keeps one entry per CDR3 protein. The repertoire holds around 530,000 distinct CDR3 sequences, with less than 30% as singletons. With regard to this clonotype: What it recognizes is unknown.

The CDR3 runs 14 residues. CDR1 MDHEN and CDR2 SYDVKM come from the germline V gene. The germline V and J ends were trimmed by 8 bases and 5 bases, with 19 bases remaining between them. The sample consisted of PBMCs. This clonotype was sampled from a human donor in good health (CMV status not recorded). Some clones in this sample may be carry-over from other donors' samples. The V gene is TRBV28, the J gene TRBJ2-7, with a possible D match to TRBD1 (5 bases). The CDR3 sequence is CASEVEAGSNEQYF. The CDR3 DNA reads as TGTGCCAGCGAAGTAGAAGCAGGGTCCAACGAGCAGTACTTC.